The 21 T cell receptor beta chains given below trace back to one sample, sequenced in a study of T cells expressing NK-cell markers (dated by TCRdb to 2019 to 2021). Library generation was performed with 5' RACE. Instrument on record: Illumina HiSeq 2000. TCRdb reprocessed the reads and provides one entry for every CDR3 protein sequence; no DNA is given. The sample table gives about 380,000 distinct CDR3 sequences. The top ten constitute 5.2% of the sample. The sequenced sample consisted of blood T cells: a sorted CD56 or NKG2C T cell subset, CD4+ or CD8+ T cells, or bulk PBMC T cells (not recorded which). These receptors originate from a man aged 18 to 69 in good health.

The chain links TRBV7-9 to TRBJ2-5; TCRdb's D call, TRBD2, is unchecked because there is no DNA. The germline CDR1 and CDR2 sequences are SEHNR and FQNEAQ (reference sequence). The CDR3 has 14 amino acids. The CDR3 sequence: CASSIREPSATQYF.

This rearrangement joins TRBV20-1 to TRBJ2-7; TCRdb's D gene call, TRBD1, goes unchecked for lack of DNA. The CDR3 spans 14 residues. Per the germline V gene, CDR1 is DFQATT and CDR2 is SNEGSKA (reference sequence). The CDR3 here is CSAREAGNFYEQYF.

The chain has TRBV7-9 and TRBJ1-4; TCRdb gives TRBD1 as the D gene, but with no DNA this cannot be confirmed. The germline V gene has CDR1 SEHNR and CDR2 FQNEAQ (reference sequence). The length of the CDR3 is 14 residues. CDR3 amino acids: CASSSPGQTEKLFF.

This chain joins TRBV27 and TRBJ2-1; the D call of TRBD1 rests on TCRdb alone, since no DNA is present to check it. Germline V gene lookup returns CDR1 MNHEY and CDR2 SMNVEV (reference sequence). CDR3 size: 16 residues. The chain's CDR3 is CASSRTDRGVYNEQFF.

The rearrangement links TRBV15 to TRBJ2-4; TCRdb lists TRBD1, though no DNA is available to test this call. Germline CDR1 and CDR2: LNHNV and YYDKDF (reference sequence). The CDR3 covers 12 residues. This CDR3 is CATSSQGYIQYF.

The chain joins TRBV7-9 to TRBJ2-1. The CDR3 is made up of 15 amino acids. The germline V gene has CDR1 SEHNR and CDR2 FQNEAQ (reference sequence). The CDR3 sequence: CASSPTRGHVGEQFF.

Here the CDR3 reads CASSVADSETYEQYF. V gene TRBV9 combines with J gene TRBJ2-7. The CDR3 runs to 15 residues. Germline CDR1 SGDLS, CDR2 YYNGEE.

The CDR3 is CSVVIRGGPLYEQYF. This chain joins TRBV29-1 and TRBJ2-7; TCRdb's assignment of TRBD2 cannot be checked, as there is no DNA. Looked up from germline, CDR1 is SQVTM and CDR2 is ANQGSEA. CDR3 length: 15 amino acids.

The rearrangement joins TRBV25-1 to TRBJ2-5; TCRdb's D gene call, TRBD1, goes unchecked for lack of DNA. The CDR3 covers 13 residues. Germline V CDR1 and CDR2: MGHDK, SYGVNS. CDR3 region: CASSEGQVQTQYF.

The V and J genes are TRBV11-2 and TRBJ2-4; TCRdb indicates TRBD1, and absent DNA this call remains unverified. From germline, CDR1 is SGHAT and CDR2 FQNNGV. This CDR3 comprises 14 residues. The CDR3: CASSPGQSKNIQYF.

V gene TRBV28 combines with J gene TRBJ2-2; TCRdb selects TRBD1, and the lack of DNA leaves this call unchecked. CDR3 size: 16 residues. CDR1 and CDR2 (germline): MDHEN, SYDVKM. The CDR3 spells CASSQPTGSNTGELFF.

The chain joins TRBV18 to TRBJ1-3; checking the TCRdb D call of TRBD1 is not possible without DNA. This CDR3 is 17 amino acids long. Germline V gives CDR1 KGHSH, CDR2 LQKENI. The CDR3: CASSRNSQGSSGNTIYF.

J is TRBJ2-3 and V is TRBV29-1; TCRdb names TRBD1, which stays unverified in the absence of DNA. From germline, CDR1 is SQVTM and CDR2 ANQGSEA. The CDR3 is made up of 13 amino acids. CDR3 sequence reads: CSVNRGPTDTQYF.

The rearrangement joins TRBV15 to TRBJ2-5; absent DNA, TCRdb's TRBD1 call cannot be checked. The CDR3 is 14 residues long. Germline V lookup: CDR1 LNHNV, CDR2 YYDKDF (reference sequence). CDR3 amino acids: CATRPQGGQETQYF.

The gene calls are TRBV7-2 and TRBJ2-3; TCRdb proposes TRBD2, but this gene call is untestable without DNA. This CDR3 has 14 amino acids. CDR1 SGHTA and CDR2 FQGNSA come from the germline V gene. CDR3 residues: CASSLVQLVDTQYF.

The chain recombines TRBV27 with TRBJ2-2; lacking DNA, the TRBD1 call made by TCRdb goes unchecked. This CDR3 contains 18 residues. CDR1 MNHEY and CDR2 SMNVEV come from the germline V gene (reference sequence). The CDR3 here is CASTTLARTGERTEELFF.

The rearrangement joins TRBV2 to TRBJ2-7; TCRdb proposes TRBD2, but this gene call is untestable without DNA. Germline CDR1 is SNHLY and CDR2 is FYNNEI. This CDR3 is built from 15 residues. The CDR3 protein is CASSFRPSETYEQYF.

The chain links TRBV7-3 to TRBJ2-5; with no DNA, the TCRdb D assignment of TRBD2 cannot be verified. The V gene's germline CDR1 is SGHTA and CDR2 FQGTGA. The CDR3 runs 13 residues. The CDR3 spells CASSLTRAGSQYF. Supplemented by reference TRBV7-3 and TRBJ2-5, the full variable domain reads GAGVSQTPSNKVTEKGKYVELRCDPISGHTALYWYRQSLGQGPEFLIYFQGTGAADDSGLPNDRFFAVRPEGSVSTLKIQRTERGDSAVYLCASSLTRAGSQYFGPGTRLLVL.

J is TRBJ1-4 and V is TRBV7-9; TCRdb returns TRBD1, unconfirmable since there is no DNA. Germline assignment: CDR1 SEHNR and CDR2 FQNEAQ (reference sequence). This CDR3 comprises 15 residues. The CDR3 region is CASSPYRGGNEKLFF.

The gene calls are TRBV6-2 or TRBV6-3 and TRBJ2-7; TCRdb gives TRBD1 as the D gene, but with no DNA this cannot be confirmed. Germline V gives CDR1 MNHEY, CDR2 SVGEGT. The length of the CDR3 is 14 residues. The CDR3 sequence is CASSYSGGGREQYF.

This rearrangement joins TRBV27 to TRBJ2-1; TCRdb lists TRBD2, though no DNA is available to test this call. The CDR3 extends over 16 amino acids. The V gene's germline CDR1 is MNHEY and CDR2 SMNVEV (reference sequence). The CDR3 spells CASSPNAGGLYNEQFF.